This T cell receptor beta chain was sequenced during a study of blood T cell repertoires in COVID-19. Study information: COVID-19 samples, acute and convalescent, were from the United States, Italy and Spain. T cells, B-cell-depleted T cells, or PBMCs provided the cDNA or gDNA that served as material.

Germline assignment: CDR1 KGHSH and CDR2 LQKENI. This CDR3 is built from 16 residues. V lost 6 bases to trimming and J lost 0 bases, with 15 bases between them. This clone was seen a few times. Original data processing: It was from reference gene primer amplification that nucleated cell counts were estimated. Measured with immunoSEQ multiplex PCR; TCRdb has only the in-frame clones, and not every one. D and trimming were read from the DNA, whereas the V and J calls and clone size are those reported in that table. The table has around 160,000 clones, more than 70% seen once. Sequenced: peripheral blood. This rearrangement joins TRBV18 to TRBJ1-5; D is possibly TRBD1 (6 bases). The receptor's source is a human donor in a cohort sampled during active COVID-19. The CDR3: CASSPGTLYSNQPQHF. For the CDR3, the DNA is TGTGCCAGCTCGCCTGGGACACTTTATAGCAATCAGCCCCAGCATTTT.